Included here is one T cell receptor beta chain sequence, with context. Its antigen is currently unknown. Some clones are missing from TCRdb's copy, which holds only in-frame ones; the method was immunoSEQ multiplex PCR. The sample consists of around 44,000 clones, 80% of them appearing once. This record comes from a study of OX40 agonist ivuxolimab in advanced cancers. Turning to the study itself: With ivuxolimab, an agonistic anti-OX40 (CD134) antibody, patients were treated. Patients receiving dose escalation had hepatocellular carcinoma, melanoma, renal cell or head and neck cancer. A male proportion of just over 80% was recorded, with mean age around 60 years and range roughly 20 to 90.

This CDR3 is 15 amino acids long. The junction had 10 bases not matched to a gene; V was cut back by 4 bases and J by 9 bases. Germline CDR1 and CDR2: MNHNS and SASEGT. Study-wide findings and caveats: In general, CD8+ T cells held more expanded clones than CD4+ did, on average.

The V and J genes are TRBV6-1 and TRBJ2-1, with 9 bases lining up with TRBD1. Sample: CD4+ or CD8+ T cells sorted from blood, taken in a trial of the OX40 agonist ivuxolimab. The source of this sequence is an adult with an advanced solid tumor such as melanoma, head and neck, liver or kidney cancer. The CDR3 spells CASSGPGTGRGEQFF. In DNA, the CDR3 is TGTGCCAGCAGTGGACCCGGGACAGGGAGAGGTGAGCAGTTCTTC.